The 11 T cell receptor beta chains given below trace back to one sample, sequenced in a study of cytomegalovirus exposure and HLA in healthy donors. PCR employed 60 Vbeta and 13 Jbeta primers. The table came from immunoSEQ multiplex PCR; TCRdb's copy has only in-frame clones and leaves some out. The sample consists of tens of thousands of clones, roughly two thirds of them appearing once. Sequencing input: PBMCs. The receptors shown here come from a woman aged 50 to 65 in good health and CMV-seropositive.

The chain is built from TRBV5-4 and TRBJ2-3, with 10 bases that match TRBD2. CDR3 size: 15 residues. The V gene's germline CDR1 is SGHNT and CDR2 YYREEE (reference sequence). With V trimmed by 3 bases and J by 4 bases, 5 bases remained unmatched. The DNA for the CDR3 is TGTGCCAGCAGCTATCTAGCGGGGGAGCCAGATACGCAGTATTTT. This gives the protein CASSYLAGEPDTQYF.

This clone is a singleton in its sample. The chain joins TRBV6-4 to TRBJ2-1; 13 nucleotides agree with TRBD2. CDR1 is MRHNA and CDR2 is SNTAGT in the germline V gene. The CDR3 runs 18 residues. J lost 4 bases, V lost 6 bases, and 12 bases had no gene match. The CDR3 region is CASSRGTSGEAFYNEQFF. The CDR3 coding sequence is TGTGCCAGCAGCCGAGGGACTAGCGGGGAGGCTTTTTACAATGAGCAGTTCTTC.

This chain links TRBV10-3 with TRBJ1-1; D unresolved. The V gene's germline CDR1 is ENHRY and CDR2 SYGVKD. The CDR3 extends over 15 amino acids. V dropped 3 bases and J dropped 0 bases, with 11 bases sitting between them. The CDR3 loop is CAISDREIMNTEAFF. CDR3 nucleotide sequence: TGTGCCATCAGTGATCGGGAAATCATGAACACTGAAGCTTTCTTT.

V gene TRBV19 combines with J gene TRBJ1-5; 7 bases align to TRBD1. The V gene's germline CDR1 is LNHDA and CDR2 SQIVND (reference sequence). This CDR3 is 18 amino acids long. V dropped 3 bases and J dropped 0; count of bases not matched to a gene: 11. CDR3 sequence: CASSIYLGQTYSNQPQHF. In nucleotides, the CDR3 is TGTGCCAGTAGTATTTACCTGGGACAGACCTATAGCAATCAGCCCCAGCATTTT.

Points on this clone: An end of the junction differs from the germline gene, which may be a read error. The same CDR3 arises from other DNA sequences in this sample as well. V usage is TRBV5-1 and J usage is TRBJ2-2; TRBD2 matches 7 bases. From germline, CDR1 is SGHRS and CDR2 YFSETQ. This CDR3 is 16 amino acids long. CDR3 in amino acids: CASSLGLGGSVGELFF. In DNA form, the CDR3 reads TGTGCCAGCAGCTTGGGACTCGGGGGGTCGGTCGGGGAGCTGTTTTTT.

J is TRBJ1-1 and V is TRBV2; tentatively, D is TRBD1 (5 bases). Germline V CDR1 and CDR2: SNHLY, FYNNEI. Trimming left V 7 bases short and J 4 bases short, with 16 bases between. The CDR3 is 14 residues long. CDR3 sequence reads: CASTRGLGFTEAFF. The CDR3 coding sequence is TGTGCCAGCACCCGGGGGTTGGGTTTCACTGAAGCTTTCTTT.

The V call is TRBV5-1, the J call TRBJ1-2, with D hard to call. The CDR3 runs 12 residues. From germline, CDR1 is SGHRS and CDR2 YFSETQ. Trimming cost V 4 bases and J 3 bases, with 7 bases left between them. In DNA, the CDR3 is TGCGCCAGCAGCGAGGATTACTATGGCTACACCTTC. The encoded protein is CASSEDYYGYTF.

This chain connects TRBV5-1 to TRBJ1-1; D remains ambiguous. Germline values: CDR1 SGHRS, CDR2 YFSETQ. The CDR3 contains 17 residues. V lost 0 bases, J lost 2 bases, and 17 bases lay in between. CDR3 region: CASSLDGVVGENTEAFF. DNA for the CDR3: TGCGCCAGCAGCTTGGACGGAGTTGTCGGGGAAAACACTGAAGCTTTCTTT.

The chain carries TRBV19 and TRBJ1-5; D remains unclear. Germline V CDR1 and CDR2: LNHDA, SQIVND (reference sequence). The CDR3 runs to 12 residues. V dropped 5 bases and J dropped 3 bases, with 5 bases sitting between them. The CDR3 DNA is TGTGCCAGTAGTGAGTTCAATCAGCCCCAGCATTTT. This encodes CASSEFNQPQHF.

The sample holds one count of this clone. This chain links TRBV10-3 with TRBJ2-3; TRBD2 aligns across 7 bases. There are 13 residues in the CDR3. V lost 8 bases to trimming and J lost 2 bases; unmatched junction nucleotides: 4. Looked up from germline, CDR1 is ENHRY and CDR2 is SYGVKD. The CDR3 coding sequence is TGTGCCATCGGACTAGGTTCCACAGATACGCAGTATTTT. The encoded protein is CAIGLGSTDTQYF.

The DNA for the CDR3 is TGTGCCTGGAGTGAAAGCGGGGCTGAGCAGTTCTTC. This codes for CAWSESGAEQFF. The chain carries TRBV30 and TRBJ2-1; 7 nucleotides agree with TRBD2. Trimming took 1 base from V and 9 from J; bases not matched to a gene: 3. Germline V gives CDR1 GTSNPN, CDR2 SVGIG (reference sequence). The CDR3 totals 12 residues.